The next 11 T cell receptor beta chains were all read from a single sample in a study of cytomegalovirus exposure and HLA in healthy donors. With 60 Vbeta and 13 Jbeta primers, the PCR was carried out. Produced via immunoSEQ multiplex PCR; TCRdb's table is partial and in-frame only. Counted here are about 120,000 clones, around 79% occurring once; the ten biggest clones make up approximately 3.5%. Material for sequencing was PBMCs. These receptors all come from a woman under 40 in good health and CMV-seropositive.

V usage is TRBV9 and J usage is TRBJ1-2; weak D call: TRBD1 (6 bases). The CDR3 covers 16 residues. From germline, CDR1 is SGDLS and CDR2 YYNGEE. V was trimmed by 4 bases and J by 2 bases, leaving 18 bases between them. The CDR3 region has the DNA TGTGCCAGCAGCCCGACGCAGGGGCCATGGAACTATGGCTACACCTTC. It yields the protein CASSPTQGPWNYGYTF.

The J gene is TRBJ2-1, the V gene TRBV6-5; TRBD2 agrees at 12 bases. This CDR3 has 15 residues. The ends lost 6 bases at V and 7 bases at J; junction bases unmatched: 7. Germline CDR1 reads MNHEY; CDR2 reads SVGAGI. The CDR3 nucleotides are TGTGCCAGCAGCCTGACTAGCGGGGGCTGGAATGAGCAGTTCTTC. This translates into CASSLTSGGWNEQFF.

This clone was found a few times. The chain couples TRBV27 to TRBJ1-2; D is undetermined. The V end was cut by 6 bases, the J end by 4 bases, with 9 bases between. The CDR3 length is 12 residues. Germline CDR1 MNHEY, CDR2 SMNVEV (reference sequence). The CDR3 DNA sequence: TGTGCCAGCAGCCGCGGCGGCTATGGCTACACCTTC. The encoded protein is CASSRGGYGYTF.

This chain uses TRBV15 with TRBJ2-7; 7 positions agree with TRBD1. The CDR3 consists of 12 residues. V lost 8 bases and J lost 2; bases outside the gene matches: 3. The germline gives CDR1 LNHNV, CDR2 YYDKDF (reference sequence). The CDR3: CATGDSTYEQYF. The CDR3 DNA reads TGTGCCACCGGGGACAGCACCTACGAGCAGTACTTC.

V is TRBV6-5 and J is TRBJ2-5; 9 bases line up with TRBD2. The length of the CDR3 is 13 residues. The junction had 3 bases not matched to a gene; V was cut back by 6 bases and J by 4 bases. The germline CDR1 and CDR2 sequences are MNHEY and SVGAGI. The CDR3 is CASSKAGGETQYF. In DNA, the CDR3 is TGTGCCAGCAGCAAAGCGGGGGGAGAGACCCAGTACTTC.

The genes are TRBV27 and TRBJ1-1; no firm D call. The length of the CDR3 is 17 residues. In germline, CDR1 is MNHEY, CDR2 SMNVEV (reference sequence). With 6 bases removed from V and 5 bases from J, the gap between germline ends came to 25 bases. The CDR3 reads CASSPNSGSLEGTEAFF. The CDR3 region has the DNA TGTGCCAGCAGCCCCAATTCGGGATCCCTAGAGGGTACTGAAGCTTTCTTT.

This chain links TRBV27 with TRBJ2-7; a possible D gene is TRBD2 (6 bases). V was cut by 2 bases and J by 4 bases, with 6 bases left in between. Germline V CDR1 and CDR2: MNHEY, SMNVEV (reference sequence). The CDR3 covers 12 residues. The CDR3 loop reads CASSLGGYEQYF. For the CDR3, the DNA is TGTGCCAGCAGTTTAGGGGGGTACGAGCAGTACTTC.

Notes on this clone: Other DNA sequences in this sample translate to the same CDR3. The V gene is TRBV5-1, the J gene TRBJ2-5, with 8 positions matching TRBD1. Unmatched junction bases numbered 5, after V lost 2 bases and J lost 5 bases. The CDR3 spans 14 residues. The germline V gene has CDR1 SGHRS and CDR2 YFSETQ. For the CDR3, the DNA is TGCGCCAGCAGCTTCCTGACAGGGGAGGAGACCCAGTACTTC. The encoded protein is CASSFLTGEETQYF.

This chain uses TRBV19 with TRBJ1-1; 8 bases map to TRBD1. This CDR3 is 20 amino acids long. Germline V gene sequence: CDR1 LNHDA, CDR2 SQIVND (reference sequence). V dropped 1 base and J dropped 3; count of bases not matched to a gene: 19. DNA for the CDR3: TGTGCCAGTAGTATAGTAGTGGGTCAGGGGGCGCGAAGAGGGGACACTGAAGCTTTCTTT. Its translation is CASSIVVGQGARRGDTEAFF.

This clone was found a few times. The V gene is TRBV5-1, the J gene TRBJ2-3, with a possible D match to TRBD1 (6 bases). Germline V gene lookup returns CDR1 SGHRS and CDR2 YFSETQ. Trimming took off 0 bases at V and 2 bases at J, with 10 bases between the two ends. CDR3 length: 15 residues. CDR3 region: CASSLDRAATDTQYF. For the CDR3, the DNA is TGCGCCAGCAGCTTGGACAGGGCCGCCACAGATACGCAGTATTTT.

V usage is TRBV7-9 and J usage is TRBJ1-2, with D possibly TRBD1 on 6 matching bases. The length of the CDR3 is 16 residues. CDR1 and CDR2 (germline): SEHNR, FQNEAQ (reference sequence). Trimming took 4 bases from V and 2 from J, leaving 17 bases between them. Here the CDR3 DNA reads TGTGCCAGCAGCTACTCGGTCATTACAGGGAACTATGGCTACACCTTC. This translates into CASSYSVITGNYGYTF. Supplemented by reference TRBV7-9 and TRBJ1-2, the full variable domain reads DTGVSQNPRHKITKRGQNVTFRCDPISEHNRLYWYRQTLGQGPEFLTYFQNEAQLEKSRLLSDRFSAERPKGSFSTLEIQRTEQGDSAMYLCASSYSVITGNYGYTFGSGTRLTVV.